A selection of T cell receptor beta chains follows, all from one sample in a study of blood T cell repertoires in COVID-19. Clones were sequenced by immunoSEQ multiplex PCR, and TCRdb holds only the in-frame ones, with some missing. The sample has 300,000 to 400,000 clones; 85% to 90% are singletons. The sample comprised peripheral blood. Receptors were obtained from a woman between 65 and 79 years old with COVID-19, enrolled during active disease. Each CDR3 is given with its conserved first and last residue.

J gene: TRBJ1-1
V gene: TRBV5-1
CDR3 protein: CASSTDRAAEAFF

J gene: TRBJ2-7
V gene: TRBV7-8
CDR3 protein: CASSLGRGYEQYF

J gene: TRBJ2-1
V gene: TRBV9
CDR3 protein: CASSVGRAGAGEQFF

J gene: TRBJ2-1
V gene: TRBV2
CDR3 protein: CASSVSGGINEQFF

J gene: TRBJ1-1
V gene: TRBV19
CDR3 protein: CASSIGGKNTEAFF

J gene: TRBJ1-2
V gene: TRBV5-4
CDR3 protein: CASSFGREGYGYTF

J gene: TRBJ1-1
V gene: TRBV29-1
CDR3 protein: CSVWTIQGMNTEAFF

J gene: TRBJ2-1
V gene: TRBV6-5
CDR3 protein: CASSYSQEDEQFF

J gene: TRBJ1-5
V gene: TRBV2
CDR3 protein: CASRGGTPGGNQPQHF

J gene: TRBJ1-2
V gene: TRBV2
CDR3 protein: CASSVEGSNYGYTF

J gene: TRBJ1-1
V gene: TRBV28
CDR3 protein: CASSFQRVVTNTEAFF

J gene: TRBJ2-3
V gene: TRBV27
CDR3 protein: CASSLAGGWDTQYF

J gene: TRBJ1-2
V gene: TRBV4-3
CDR3 protein: CASSQEKPGYGYTF

J gene: TRBJ1-3
V gene: TRBV5-6
CDR3 protein: CASSRKLGNTIYF

J gene: TRBJ2-3
V gene: TRBV19
CDR3 protein: CASSPWDRGADTQYF